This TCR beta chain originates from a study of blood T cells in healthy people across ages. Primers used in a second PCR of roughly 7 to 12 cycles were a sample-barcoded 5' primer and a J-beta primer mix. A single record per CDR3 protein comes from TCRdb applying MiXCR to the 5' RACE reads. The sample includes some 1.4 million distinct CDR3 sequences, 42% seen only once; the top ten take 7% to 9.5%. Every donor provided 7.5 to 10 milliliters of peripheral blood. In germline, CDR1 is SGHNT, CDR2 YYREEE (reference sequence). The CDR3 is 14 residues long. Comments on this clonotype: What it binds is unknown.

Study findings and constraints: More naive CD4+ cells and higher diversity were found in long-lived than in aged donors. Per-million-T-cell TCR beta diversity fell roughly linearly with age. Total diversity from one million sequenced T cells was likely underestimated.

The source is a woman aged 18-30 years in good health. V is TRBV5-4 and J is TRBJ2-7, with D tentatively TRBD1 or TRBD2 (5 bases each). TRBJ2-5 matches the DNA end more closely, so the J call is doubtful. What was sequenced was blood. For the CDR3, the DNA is TGTGCCAGCAGGAGGGGTGGCGCGGAAGAGACCCAGTACTTC. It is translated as CASRRGGAEETQYF.